The entry below describes one T cell receptor beta chain. The sample belongs to a study of blood T cell repertoires in COVID-19. The wider study: There were acute and convalescent COVID-19 samples, and they came from the United States, Italy and Spain. Nucleic acid was either cDNA or gDNA, and it came from T cells, B-cell-depleted T cells, or PBMCs.

Germline CDR1 and CDR2: LNHDA and SQIVND (reference sequence). J gave up 6 bases and V 7 bases, and 11 bases lay outside the gene matches. The CDR3 has 15 residues. Original handling: For nucleated cells, counts were estimated from reference gene primer amplification. The data were produced by immunoSEQ multiplex PCR, yet TCRdb's version contains in-frame clones alone and is incomplete. That table supplies the V and J calls and clone size; D and trimming were determined from the DNA. Of roughly 150,000 clones listed, around 82% are singletons. J is TRBJ1-1 and V is TRBV19; 10 positions agree with TRBD1. Sequencing was done on a sample of peripheral blood. The sequence derives from a man between 70 and 80 years old with active or convalescent COVID-19. CDR3 amino acids: CASTETGGGRAEAFF. The DNA of the CDR3 is TGTGCCAGTACCGAGACAGGGGGCGGGAGAGCTGAAGCTTTCTTT.